This TCR beta chain was identified in a study of shared clonotypes between healthy human individuals. General study findings and limits: Sharing across four donors was highest in naive CD4 (about 5%) and lowest in memory CD8 (approximately 0.4%).

Trimming removed 3 bases from V and 0 bases from J, with 11 bases in between. This CDR3 is built from 16 residues. CDR1 MDHEN and CDR2 SYDVKM come from the germline V gene. CD45RO+ cells joined CCR7-negative CD45RA+ TemRA cells to form CD8 memory. As concerns this clone: No antigen is known for it.

The run depth of the assay was deep. The method was immunoSEQ multiplex PCR; TCRdb's version includes in-frame clones alone and lacks a portion of them. The top ten clones hold approximately 35% of a sample with 650,000 to 700,000 clones, 90% of them seen once. This sequence was found in a man aged 18 to 29 in good health. Some clones in this sample may be carry-over from other donors' samples. This chain connects TRBV28 to TRBJ2-2, with D unclear. Sequenced input: memory CD8+ T cells from PBMCs. Indicated subset: CD45RO+ cells pooled with CCR7-negative TemRA cells. The CDR3 sequence: CASSFGQHANTGELFF. The CDR3 DNA reads as TGTGCCAGCAGTTTTGGCCAGCACGCGAACACCGGGGAGCTGTTTTTT. Filled out from reference TRBV28 and TRBJ2-2, the complete variable domain reads DVKVTQSSRYLVKRTGEKVFLECVQDMDHENMFWYRQDPGLGLRLIYFSYDVKMKEKGDIPEGYSVSREKKERFSLILESASTNQTSMYLCASSFGQHANTGELFFGEGSRLTVL.